This TCR beta chain was found in a study of CD8+CD57+ T cells in acquired aplastic anemia. This clonotype has just one count. Patients who underwent sequencing had shown CD8+CD57+ cell expansion by flow cytometry. CDR3 and TCR beta VDJ profiling relied on genomic DNA as the template. TCRdb re-called the reads with MiXCR, one entry per CDR3 protein. The sample holds 200,000 to 250,000 distinct CDR3 sequences; roughly two thirds are singletons and the top ten take around 50%. Trimming left V 4 bases short and J 2 bases short, with 17 bases between. Germline-derived CDR1 and CDR2 are KGHDR and SFDVKD. The length of the CDR3 is 16 residues.

This clonotype originated in a human donor with aplastic anemia. The gene calls are TRBV24-1 and TRBJ2-7; a possible D gene is TRBD2 (5 bases). The sequenced sample was sorted CD4+, CD8+, or CD8+CD57+ T cells (not recorded which) from PBMCs. For the CDR3, the DNA is TGTGCCACCAGTGACCGAGGGAAAGAAGGGCCCTACGAGCAGTACTTC. Its protein product is CATSDRGKEGPYEQYF.